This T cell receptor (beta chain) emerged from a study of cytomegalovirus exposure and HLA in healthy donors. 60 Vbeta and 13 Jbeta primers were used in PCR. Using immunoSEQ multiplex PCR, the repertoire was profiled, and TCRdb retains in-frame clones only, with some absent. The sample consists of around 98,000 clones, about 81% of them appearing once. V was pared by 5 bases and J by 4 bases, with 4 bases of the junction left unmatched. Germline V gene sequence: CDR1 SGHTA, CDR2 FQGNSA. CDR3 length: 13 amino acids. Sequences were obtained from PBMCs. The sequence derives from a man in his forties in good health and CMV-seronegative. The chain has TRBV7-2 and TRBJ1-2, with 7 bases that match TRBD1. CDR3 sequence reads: CASSARDSYGYTF. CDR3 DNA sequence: TGTGCCAGCAGCGCCCGGGACAGCTATGGCTACACCTTC. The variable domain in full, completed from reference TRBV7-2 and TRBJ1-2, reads GAGVSQSPSNKVTEKGKDVELRCDPISGHTALYWYRQSLGQGLEFLIYFQGNSAPDKSGLPSDRFSAERTGGSVSTLTIQRTQQEDSAVYLCASSARDSYGYTFGSGTRLTVV.